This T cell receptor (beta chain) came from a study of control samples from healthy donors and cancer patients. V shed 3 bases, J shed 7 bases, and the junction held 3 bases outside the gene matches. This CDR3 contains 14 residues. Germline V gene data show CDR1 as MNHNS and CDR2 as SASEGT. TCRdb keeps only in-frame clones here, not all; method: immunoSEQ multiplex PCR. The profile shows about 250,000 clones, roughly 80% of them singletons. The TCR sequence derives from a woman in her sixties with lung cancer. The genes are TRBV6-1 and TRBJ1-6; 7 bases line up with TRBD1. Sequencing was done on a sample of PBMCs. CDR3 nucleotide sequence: TGTGCCAGCAGTGAGCAGGGGGGGAATTCACCCCTCCACTTT. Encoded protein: CASSEQGGNSPLHF.